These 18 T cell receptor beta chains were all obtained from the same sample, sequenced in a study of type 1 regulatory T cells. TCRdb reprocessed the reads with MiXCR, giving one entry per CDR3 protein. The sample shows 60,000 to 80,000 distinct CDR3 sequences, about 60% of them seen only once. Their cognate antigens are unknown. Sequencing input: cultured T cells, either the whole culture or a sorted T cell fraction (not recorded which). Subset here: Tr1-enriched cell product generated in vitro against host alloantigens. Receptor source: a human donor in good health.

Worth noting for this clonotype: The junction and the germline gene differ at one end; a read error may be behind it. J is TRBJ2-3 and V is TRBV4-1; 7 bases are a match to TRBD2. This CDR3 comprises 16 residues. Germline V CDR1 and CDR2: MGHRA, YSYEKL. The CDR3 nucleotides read TGCGCCAGCAACCAAGAAGCGGGACCCCCCACGAATACGCAGTATTTT. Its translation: CASNQEAGPPTNTQYF.

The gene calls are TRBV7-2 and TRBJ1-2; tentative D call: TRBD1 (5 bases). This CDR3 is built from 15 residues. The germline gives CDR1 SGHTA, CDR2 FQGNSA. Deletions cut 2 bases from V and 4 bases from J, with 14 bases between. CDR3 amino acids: CASSLYPGLSYGYTF. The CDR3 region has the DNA TGTGCCAGCAGCTTATACCCGGGACTCTCCTATGGCTACACCTTC.

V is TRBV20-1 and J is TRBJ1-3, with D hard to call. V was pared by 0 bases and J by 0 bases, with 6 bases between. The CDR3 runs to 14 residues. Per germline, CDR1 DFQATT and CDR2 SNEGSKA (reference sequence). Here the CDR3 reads CSAREPNSGNTIYF. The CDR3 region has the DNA TGCAGTGCTAGAGAGCCGAACTCTGGAAACACCATATATTTT.

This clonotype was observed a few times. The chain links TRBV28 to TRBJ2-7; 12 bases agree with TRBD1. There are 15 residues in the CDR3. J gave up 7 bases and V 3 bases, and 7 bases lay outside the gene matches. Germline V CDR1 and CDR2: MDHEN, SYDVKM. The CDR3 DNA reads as TGTGCCAGCAGTTTGTTGGGACAGGGGGCAGGGGAGCAGTACTTC. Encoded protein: CASSLLGQGAGEQYF.

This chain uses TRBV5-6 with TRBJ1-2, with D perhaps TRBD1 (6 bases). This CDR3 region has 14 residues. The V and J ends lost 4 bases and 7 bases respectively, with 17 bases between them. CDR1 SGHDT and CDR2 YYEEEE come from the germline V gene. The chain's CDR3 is CASSVPGQISGYTF. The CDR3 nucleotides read TGTGCCAGCAGCGTTCCGGGACAAATAAGTGGCTACACCTTC.

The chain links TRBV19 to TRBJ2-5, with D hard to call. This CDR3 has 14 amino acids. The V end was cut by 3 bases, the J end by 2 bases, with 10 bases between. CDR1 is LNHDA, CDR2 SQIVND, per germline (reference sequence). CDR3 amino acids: CASSIGQFQETQYF. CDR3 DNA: TGTGCCAGTAGTATCGGCCAGTTTCAAGAGACCCAGTACTTC.

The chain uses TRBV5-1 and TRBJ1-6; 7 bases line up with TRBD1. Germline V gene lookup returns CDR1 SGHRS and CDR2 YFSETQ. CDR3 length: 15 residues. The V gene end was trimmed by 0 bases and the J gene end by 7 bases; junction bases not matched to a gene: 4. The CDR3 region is CASSLDVTGNSPLHF. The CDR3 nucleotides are TGCGCCAGCAGCTTGGATGTGACAGGGAATTCACCCCTCCACTTT.

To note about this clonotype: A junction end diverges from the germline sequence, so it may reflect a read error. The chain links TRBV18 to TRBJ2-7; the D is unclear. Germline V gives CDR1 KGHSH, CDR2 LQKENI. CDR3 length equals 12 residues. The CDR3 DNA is TGTGCCAGCTCACTGAGCTCCTACGAGGAGTACTTC. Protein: CASSLSSYEEYF.

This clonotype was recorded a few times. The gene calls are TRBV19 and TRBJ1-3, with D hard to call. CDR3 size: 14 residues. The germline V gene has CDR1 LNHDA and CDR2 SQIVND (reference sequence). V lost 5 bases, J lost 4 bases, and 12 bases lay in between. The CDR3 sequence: CASSSDWRGNTIYF. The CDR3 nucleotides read TGTGCCAGTAGTTCGGACTGGCGAGGAAACACCATATATTTT.

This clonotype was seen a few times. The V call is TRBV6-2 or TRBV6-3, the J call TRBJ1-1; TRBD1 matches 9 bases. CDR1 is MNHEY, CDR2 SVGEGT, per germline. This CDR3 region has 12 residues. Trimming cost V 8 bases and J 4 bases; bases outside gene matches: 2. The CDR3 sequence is CASGDRATEAFF. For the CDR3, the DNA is TGTGCCAGCGGGGACAGGGCCACTGAAGCTTTCTTT.

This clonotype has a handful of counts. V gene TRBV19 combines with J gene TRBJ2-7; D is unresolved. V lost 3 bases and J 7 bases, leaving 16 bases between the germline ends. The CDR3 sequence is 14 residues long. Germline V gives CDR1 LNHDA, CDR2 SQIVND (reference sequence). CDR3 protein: CASSMRSLRSEQYF. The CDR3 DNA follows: TGTGCCAGTAGTATGCGGTCCCTACGGTCGGAGCAGTACTTC. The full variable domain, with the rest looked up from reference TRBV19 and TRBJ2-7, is DGGITQSPKYLFRKEGQNVTLSCEQNLNHDAMYWYRQDPGQGLRLIYYSQIVNDFQKGDIAEGYSVSREKKESFPLTVTSAQKNPTAFYLCASSMRSLRSEQYFGPGTRLTVT.

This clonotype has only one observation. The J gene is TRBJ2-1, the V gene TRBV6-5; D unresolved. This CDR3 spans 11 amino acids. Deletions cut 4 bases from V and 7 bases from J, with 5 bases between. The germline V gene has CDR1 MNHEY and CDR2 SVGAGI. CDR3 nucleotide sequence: TGTGCCAGCAGTTGGCAGAATGAGCAGTTCTTC. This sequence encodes CASSWQNEQFF.

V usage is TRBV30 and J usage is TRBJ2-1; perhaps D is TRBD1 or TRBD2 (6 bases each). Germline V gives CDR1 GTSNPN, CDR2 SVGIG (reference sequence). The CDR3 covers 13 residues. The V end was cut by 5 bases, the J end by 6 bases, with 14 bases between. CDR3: CAWGRTEGNEQFF. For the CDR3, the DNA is TGTGCCTGGGGGAGGACAGAGGGCAATGAGCAGTTCTTC.

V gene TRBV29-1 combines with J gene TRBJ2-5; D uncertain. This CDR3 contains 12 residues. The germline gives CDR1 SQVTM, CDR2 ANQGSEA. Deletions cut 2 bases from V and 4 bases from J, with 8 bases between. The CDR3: CSVESLRETQYF. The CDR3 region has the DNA TGCAGCGTTGAATCTTTGAGAGAGACCCAGTACTTC.

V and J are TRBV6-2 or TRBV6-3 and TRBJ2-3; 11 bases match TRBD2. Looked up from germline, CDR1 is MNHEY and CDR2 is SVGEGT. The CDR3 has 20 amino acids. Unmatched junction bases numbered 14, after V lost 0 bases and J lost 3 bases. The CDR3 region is CASSYSLAGDPWLKTDTQYF. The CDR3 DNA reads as TGTGCCAGCAGTTACTCACTAGCGGGAGATCCCTGGCTAAAAACAGATACGCAGTATTTT.

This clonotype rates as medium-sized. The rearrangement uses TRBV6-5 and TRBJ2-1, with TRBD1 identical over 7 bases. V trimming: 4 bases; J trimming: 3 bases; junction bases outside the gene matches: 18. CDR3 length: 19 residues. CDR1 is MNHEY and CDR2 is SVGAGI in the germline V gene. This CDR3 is CASSSSGTEPPESYNEQFF. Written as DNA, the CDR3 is TGTGCCAGCAGTTCTTCCGGGACAGAACCGCCGGAGAGCTACAATGAGCAGTTCTTC.

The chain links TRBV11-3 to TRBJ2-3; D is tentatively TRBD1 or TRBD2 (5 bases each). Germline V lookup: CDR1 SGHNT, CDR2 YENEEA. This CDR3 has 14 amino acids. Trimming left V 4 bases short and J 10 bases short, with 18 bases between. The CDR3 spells CASSYGTLRTPQYF. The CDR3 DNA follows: TGTGCCAGCAGCTACGGGACCCTCCGCACTCCGCAGTATTTT.

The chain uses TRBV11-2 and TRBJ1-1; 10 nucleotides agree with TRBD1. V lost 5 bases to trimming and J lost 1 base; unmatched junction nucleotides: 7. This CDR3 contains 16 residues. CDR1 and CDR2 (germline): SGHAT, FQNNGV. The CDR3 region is CASSPIDRGRNTEAFF. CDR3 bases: TGTGCCAGCAGCCCAATTGACAGGGGGCGGAACACTGAAGCTTTCTTT.